This T cell receptor (beta chain) is from a study of identifying expanded T cells in peripheral blood. Notes on the study in general: Technical replicates showed roughly 1.2 changed clones; approximately 2 weeks 15 to 20; four weeks 19.

The length of the CDR3 is 16 residues. Germline CDR1 reads SGHAT; CDR2 reads FQNNGV. The J segment lost 4 bases and the V segment lost 2 bases, leaving 8 bases of the junction unmatched. The assay was immunoSEQ multiplex PCR, and TCRdb's table has in-frame clones only and misses some. The sample records 50,000 to 65,000 clones, approximately 89% being singletons. As regards this clone: As yet, its antigen is unknown.

The sequenced sample consisted of blood. This chain connects TRBV11-2 to TRBJ2-3, with TRBD2 identical over 8 bases. This sequence was found in a person aged 18 to 69 in good health. The CDR3 nucleotides read TGTGCCAGCAGCTTATTTCCGGGGGGGCCATCAGATACGCAGTATTTT. Protein: CASSLFPGGPSDTQYF.